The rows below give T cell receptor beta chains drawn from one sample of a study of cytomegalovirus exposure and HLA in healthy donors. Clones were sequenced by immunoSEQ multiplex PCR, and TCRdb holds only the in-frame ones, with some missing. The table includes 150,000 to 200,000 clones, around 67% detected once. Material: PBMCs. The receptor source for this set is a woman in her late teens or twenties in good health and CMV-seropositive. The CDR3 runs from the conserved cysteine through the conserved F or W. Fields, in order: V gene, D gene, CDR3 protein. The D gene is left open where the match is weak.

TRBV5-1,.,CASSPDGPRRGEKLFF
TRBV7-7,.,CASSLAQNTEAFF
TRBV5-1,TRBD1,CASSSGTGDYGYTF
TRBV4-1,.,CASSQHSMTSGNTGELFF
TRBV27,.,CASGVQEEGQYF
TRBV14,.,CASSQDSYQPQHF
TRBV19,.,CASSIVGYAARGYTF
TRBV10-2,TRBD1,CASTRTGPNEQFF
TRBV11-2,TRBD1,CASSKPGQGIQEPQHF
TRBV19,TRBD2,CASSIRLTSGGISEQFF
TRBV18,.,CASSRSGSEAFF
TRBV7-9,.,CASSLEFQAEQYF
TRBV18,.,CASSPPGKRTVMMNTEAFF
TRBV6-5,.,CASSYSSEQYF
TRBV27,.,CASSLWVGGQPQHF
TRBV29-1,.,CSEIRGFDNEQFF
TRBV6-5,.,CASSYVRRVNSPLHF
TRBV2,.,CASSETGPYEQYF
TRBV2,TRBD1,CATLPGQGDTGELFF
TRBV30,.,CAWTTGSSYEQYF
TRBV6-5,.,CASSYAGTNTGELFF
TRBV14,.,CASSQVFGGGGYTF
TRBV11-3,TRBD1,CASSWTGEGTEAFF
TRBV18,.,CASTKRQHQYNEQFF
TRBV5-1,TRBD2,CASSLDLSGGLSTDTQYF
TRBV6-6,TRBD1,CASDRGNRDTQYF
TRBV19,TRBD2,CATISGHHNEQFF
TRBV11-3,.,CASSLGGHTEAFF
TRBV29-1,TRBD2,CSVMLAGGEQYF
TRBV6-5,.,CASSYSRSLNTEAFF
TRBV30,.,CAWTDPSGSNYGYTF
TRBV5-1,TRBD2,CASSLAGTSGATGTQYF
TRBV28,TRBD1,CASSLPGQAVVDYGYTF
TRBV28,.,CASAAVEFNQPQHF
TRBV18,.,CASSTTSTDTQYF
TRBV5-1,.,CASSLTVRYNSPLHF